This T cell receptor (beta chain) was recorded in a study of T cells in localized non-small cell lung cancer. Regarding the study as a whole: Greater blood T cell density accompanied longer overall survival.

The V gene's germline CDR1 is SNHLY and CDR2 FYNNEI. The V end was cut by 0 bases, the J end by 4 bases, with 10 bases between. This CDR3 region has 15 residues. Generated by immunoSEQ multiplex PCR, the TCRdb table keeps only in-frame clones and is missing some. The sample lists 50,000 to 70,000 clones, approximately 90% occurring once. This clone was seen only once. The antigen is unknown. The sequences come from peripheral blood, collected before any cancer treatment. This chain links TRBV2 with TRBJ1-5; weak D call: TRBD1 (5 bases). This TCR derives from a man between 35 and 75 years old with stage I lung adenocarcinoma. The CDR3 spells CASSEASTGNQPQHF. The CDR3 DNA sequence: TGTGCCAGCAGTGAAGCGAGCACAGGAAATCAGCCCCAGCATTTT.